The following is a T cell receptor (beta chain) sequence with its context. Its matching antigen is unknown. Germline loops: CDR1 KGHSH, CDR2 LQKENI. Trimming took off 2 bases at V and 3 bases at J, with 10 bases between the two ends. The CDR3 loop spans 15 amino acids. The data originate from a study of cytomegalovirus exposure and HLA in healthy donors. Study-level points and caveats: Information on immune exposure was restricted to one variable (CMV serostatus). A previous analysis found most TCR beta V segments productive roughly 90% or roughly 30% of the time. Most TCR sequences showed up rarely, but some public TCRs showed up in many donors. Near-uniform donor sequencing depth was presumed by presence/absence analyses.

Both 60 Vbeta primers and 13 Jbeta primers went into the PCR. Repertoires were generated with immunoSEQ multiplex PCR, while TCRdb's copy carries only in-frame clones and drops some. The repertoire holds roughly 97,000 clones, with approximately 80% as singletons. The chain employs TRBV18 and TRBJ2-2; maybe TRBD1 (6 bases). The source material was PBMCs. The receptor's source is a woman aged 40 to 50 in good health and CMV-seronegative. The CDR3 nucleotides are TGTGCCAGCTCACCAGTCAAGGGGGACACCGGGGAGCTGTTTTTT. This codes for CASSPVKGDTGELFF. The entire variable domain, with the rest obtained from reference TRBV18 and TRBJ2-2, is as follows: NAGVMQNPRHLVRRRGQEARLRCSPMKGHSHVYWYRQLPEEGLKFMVYLQKENIIDESGMPKERFSAEFPKEGPSILRIQQVVRGDSAAYFCASSPVKGDTGELFFGEGSRLTVL.